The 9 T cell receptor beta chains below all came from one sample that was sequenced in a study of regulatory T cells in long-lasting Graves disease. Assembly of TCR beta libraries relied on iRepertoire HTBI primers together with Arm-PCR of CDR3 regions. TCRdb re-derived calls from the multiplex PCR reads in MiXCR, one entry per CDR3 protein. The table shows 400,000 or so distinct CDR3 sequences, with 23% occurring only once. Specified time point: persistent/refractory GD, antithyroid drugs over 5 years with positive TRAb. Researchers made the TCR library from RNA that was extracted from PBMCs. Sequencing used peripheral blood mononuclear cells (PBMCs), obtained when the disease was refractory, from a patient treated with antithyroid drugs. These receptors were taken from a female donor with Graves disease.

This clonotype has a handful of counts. DNA for the CDR3: TGCGCCAGCAGCTTGGACAGGGGGCAATCTAATGAAAAACTGTTTTTT. Protein: CASSLDRGQSNEKLFF. This rearrangement joins TRBV5-1 to TRBJ1-4; the match to TRBD1 covers 9 bases. Germline V gene data show CDR1 as SGHRS and CDR2 as YFSETQ. CDR3 length: 16 amino acids. The trim removed 0 bases at V and 3 bases at J, leaving 3 bases unmatched.

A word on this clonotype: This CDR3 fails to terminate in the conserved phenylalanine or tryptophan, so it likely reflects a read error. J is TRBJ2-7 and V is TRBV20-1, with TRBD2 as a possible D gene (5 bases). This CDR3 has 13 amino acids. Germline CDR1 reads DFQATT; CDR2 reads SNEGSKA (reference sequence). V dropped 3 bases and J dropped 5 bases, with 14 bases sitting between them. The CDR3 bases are TGCAGTGCTAGGCAAGGGAGATTCCACGAGCAGTACCTC. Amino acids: CSARQGRFHEQYL.

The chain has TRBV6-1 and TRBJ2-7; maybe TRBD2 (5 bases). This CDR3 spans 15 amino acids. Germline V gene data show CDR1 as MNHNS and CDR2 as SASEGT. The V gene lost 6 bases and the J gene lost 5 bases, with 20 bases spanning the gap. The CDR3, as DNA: TGTGCCAGCAGCCACCTAGCCGGAGGTTCGAACGAGCAGTACTTC. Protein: CASSHLAGGSNEQYF.

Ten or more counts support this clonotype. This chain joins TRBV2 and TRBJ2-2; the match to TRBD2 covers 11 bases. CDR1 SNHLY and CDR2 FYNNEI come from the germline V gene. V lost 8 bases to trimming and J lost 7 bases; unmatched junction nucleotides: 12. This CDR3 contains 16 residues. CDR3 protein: CASSTSLAGGSGELFF. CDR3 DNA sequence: TGTGCCAGCTCGACCAGCCTAGCGGGGGGCAGCGGGGAGCTGTTTTTT.

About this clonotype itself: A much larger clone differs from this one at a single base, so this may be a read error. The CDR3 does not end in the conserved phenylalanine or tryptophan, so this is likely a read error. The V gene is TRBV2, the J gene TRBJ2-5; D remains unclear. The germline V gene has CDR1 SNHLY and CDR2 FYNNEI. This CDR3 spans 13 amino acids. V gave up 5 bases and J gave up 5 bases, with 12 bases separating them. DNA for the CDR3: TGTGCCAGCAGTATCGACACCATGGAGACCCAGTACCTC. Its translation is CASSIDTMETQYL.

CDR3 in amino acids: CASSRSGSPNTDTQYF. CDR3 nucleotide sequence: TGCGCCAGCAGCCGGAGCGGGAGCCCTAACACAGATACGCAGTATTTT. The chain links TRBV5-1 to TRBJ2-3; 8 nucleotides line up with TRBD2. The CDR3 is made up of 16 amino acids. Unmatched junction bases numbered 9, after V lost 4 bases and J lost 2 bases. The germline gives CDR1 SGHRS, CDR2 YFSETQ.

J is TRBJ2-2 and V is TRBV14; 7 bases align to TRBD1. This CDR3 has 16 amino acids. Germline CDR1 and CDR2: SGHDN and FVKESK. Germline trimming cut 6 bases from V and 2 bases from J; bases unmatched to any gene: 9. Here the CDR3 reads CASRRDSAINTGELFF. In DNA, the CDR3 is TGTGCCAGCAGGAGGGACAGCGCGATAAACACCGGGGAGCTGTTTTTT. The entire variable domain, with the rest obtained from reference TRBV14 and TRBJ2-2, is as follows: EAGVTQFPSHSVIEKGQTVTLRCDPISGHDNLYWYRRVMGKEIKFLLHFVKESKQDESGMPNNRFLAERTGGTYSTLKVQPAELEDSGVYFCASRRDSAINTGELFFGEGSRLTVL.

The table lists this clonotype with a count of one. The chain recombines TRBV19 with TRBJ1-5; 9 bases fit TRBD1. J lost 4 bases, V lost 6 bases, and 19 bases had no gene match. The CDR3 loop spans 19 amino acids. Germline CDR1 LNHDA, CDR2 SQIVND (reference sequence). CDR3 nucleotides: TGTGCCAGTAGCCCGACGGGGCGCGGACAGGGGATAGGAAATCAGCCCCAGCATTTT. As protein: CASSPTGRGQGIGNQPQHF.

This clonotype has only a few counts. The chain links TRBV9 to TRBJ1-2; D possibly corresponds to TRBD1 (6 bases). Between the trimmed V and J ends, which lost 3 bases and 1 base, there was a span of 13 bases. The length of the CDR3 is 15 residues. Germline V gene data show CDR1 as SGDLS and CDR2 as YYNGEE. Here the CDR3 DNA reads TGTGCCAGCAGCGGGAAGGGCAGGGGTAACTATGGCTACACCTTC. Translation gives CASSGKGRGNYGYTF. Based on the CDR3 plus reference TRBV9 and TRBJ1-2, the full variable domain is DSGVTQTPKHLITATGQRVTLRCSPRSGDLSVYWYQQSLDQGLQFLIQYYNGEERAKGNILERFSAQQFPDLHSELNLSSLELGDSALYFCASSGKGRGNYGYTFGSGTRLTVV.